This T cell receptor beta chain was retrieved from a study of T cell responses to AZD1222 COVID-19 vaccine. Study as a whole: Pooled in the analysis were second doses at about 4 or about 12 weeks. Whole-study findings and limits: The donor cohort was predominantly white British with a female majority, and clonal diversity may have been underestimated. Reportedly, close to half of spike-specific TCRs are directed against unmutated variant regions. Spike-specific TCR breadth and depth both grew after two AZD1222 doses.

TCRdb's table, derived via immunoSEQ multiplex PCR, lists solely in-frame clones and lacks some. The table includes 100,000 to 150,000 clones, roughly 87% detected once. Note on this clone: Its antigen remains unknown.

The origin of this receptor is an adult in good health. The sequences come from peripheral blood, collected on day 0 of AZD1222 vaccination.

CDR3 nucleotides: TGTGCCAGCAGTTACTCGCCCGGACAGCCCCAGCATTTT. Amino acids: CASSYSPGQPQHF. This rearrangement joins TRBV6-2 or TRBV6-3 to TRBJ1-5; D unresolved. This CDR3 region has 13 residues. Germline CDR1 MNHEY, CDR2 SVGEGT. Trimming removed 0 bases at V and 7 bases at J, with 7 bases between.